The 26 T cell receptor beta chains in this list originate from one sample, sequenced in a study of blood T cell repertoires in COVID-19. Sequencing used immunoSEQ multiplex PCR; TCRdb keeps in-frame clones, though not all of them. The sample holds a few hundred thousand clones, 88% seen once. Sequenced: peripheral blood. Source of these receptors: a man between 60 and 70 years old who had recovered from COVID-19.

The chain recombines TRBV5-5 with TRBJ1-6, with a possible D match to TRBD1 (5 bases). Trimming took off 4 bases at V and 10 bases at J, with 15 bases between the two ends. The CDR3 consists of 14 residues. The germline gives CDR1 SGHKS, CDR2 YYEKEE (reference sequence). This CDR3 is CASSPGTDGSPLHF. In nucleotides, the CDR3 is TGTGCCAGCAGCCCCGGGACTGATGGGTCACCCCTCCACTTT.

This clone was detected only once. V is TRBV5-1 and J is TRBJ1-6; maybe TRBD1 (5 bases). With 0 bases removed from V and 8 bases from J, the gap between germline ends came to 15 bases. CDR3 length equals 16 residues. Germline assignment: CDR1 SGHRS and CDR2 YFSETQ. Here the CDR3 reads CASSLGNGGRHSPLHF. CDR3 DNA sequence: TGCGCCAGCAGCTTGGGAAATGGGGGGAGGCATTCACCCCTCCACTTT.

Turning to this clone: A much larger clonotype is one base distant, so this may be a read error. The chain carries TRBV5-4 and TRBJ2-2; TRBD2 agrees at 11 bases. CDR1 is SGHNT, CDR2 YYREEE, per germline (reference sequence). There are 18 residues in the CDR3. Trimming at V came to 1 base and at J to 3 bases, leaving 8 bases not matched to a gene. Here the CDR3 DNA reads TGTGCCAGCAGCTTGATAGTAGCGGGGGGGATTTACACCGGGGAGCTGTTTTTT. This translates into CASSLIVAGGIYTGELFF. The full variable domain, in which reference TRBV5-4 and TRBJ2-2 provide the parts outside the CDR3, is ETGVTQSPTHLIKTRGQQVTLRCSSQSGHNTVSWYQQALGQGPQFIFQYYREEENGRGNFPPRFSGLQFPNYSSELNVNALELDDSALYLCASSLIVAGGIYTGELFFGEGSRLTVL.

V gene TRBV7-2 combines with J gene TRBJ1-2; D may be TRBD1 (6 bases). V was shortened by 1 base and J by 7 bases, with 10 bases between the two germline ends. This CDR3 comprises 13 residues. Germline assignment: CDR1 SGHTA and CDR2 FQGNSA. The DNA for the CDR3 is TGTGCCAGCAGCTTAGGAGGGGGTGGTGGCTACACCTTC. This sequence encodes CASSLGGGGGYTF. Complete variable domain (other parts from reference TRBV7-2 and TRBJ1-2): GAGVSQSPSNKVTEKGKDVELRCDPISGHTALYWYRQSLGQGLEFLIYFQGNSAPDKSGLPSDRFSAERTGGSVSTLTIQRTQQEDSAVYLCASSLGGGGGYTFGSGTRLTVV.

This clone came up once. The chain joins TRBV11-2 to TRBJ2-1, with D unclear. Germline assignment: CDR1 SGHAT and CDR2 FQNNGV. V gave up 1 base and J gave up 1 base, with 8 bases separating them. The CDR3 covers 15 residues. As DNA, the CDR3 is TGTGCCAGCAGCTTAGGAGTGCAATCCTACAATGAGCAGTTCTTC. Protein: CASSLGVQSYNEQFF.

The rearrangement uses TRBV7-8 and TRBJ2-6; weak D call: TRBD1 (7 bases). The CDR3 has 16 amino acids. V lost 2 bases, J lost 2 bases, and 10 bases lay in between. The germline V gene has CDR1 SGHVS and CDR2 FQNEAQ. The CDR3 region is CASSLSRGAGANVLTF. The CDR3, as DNA: TGTGCCAGCAGCTTAAGCAGGGGGGCTGGGGCCAACGTCCTGACTTTC.

The sample holds a few counts of this clone. The chain employs TRBV18 and TRBJ2-3; the match to TRBD2 covers 13 bases. CDR3 length: 16 amino acids. Germline CDR1 and CDR2: KGHSH and LQKENI. The V segment lost 4 bases and the J segment 6 bases; nucleotides outside the gene matches: 7. The CDR3 DNA is TGTGCCAGCTCACTACTAGCGGGGGGGCTGACCGATACGCAGTATTTT. Encoded protein: CASSLLAGGLTDTQYF.

The rearrangement joins TRBV30 to TRBJ2-7, with 7 nucleotides matching TRBD1. The germline V gene has CDR1 GTSNPN and CDR2 SVGIG (reference sequence). V lost 2 bases, J lost 3 bases, and 7 bases stayed unmatched. The CDR3 spans 14 residues. CDR3 region: CAWSFNRGGYEQYF. CDR3 coding DNA: TGTGCCTGGAGTTTCAACAGGGGTGGCTACGAGCAGTACTTC.

This chain links TRBV5-1 with TRBJ1-1, with D uncertain. CDR3 size: 13 residues. Germline assignment: CDR1 SGHRS and CDR2 YFSETQ. V was cut by 2 bases and J by 0 bases, with 5 bases left in between. CDR3 DNA: TGCGCCAGCAGCTTTTCAGTGAACACTGAAGCTTTCTTT. It encodes CASSFSVNTEAFF.

The chain links TRBV10-3 to TRBJ2-5, with D maybe TRBD1 (7 bases). Germline CDR1 reads ENHRY; CDR2 reads SYGVKD. The ends were cut back, 10 bases at V and 5 bases at J, with 17 bases in the middle. There are 13 residues in the CDR3. This chain's CDR3 is CATRGTEGETQYF. For the CDR3, the DNA is TGTGCCACCCGGGGGACAGAGGGGGAGACCCAGTACTTC.

The chain combines TRBV15 with TRBJ2-2; TRBD1 agrees at 8 bases. The V gene end was trimmed by 1 base and the J gene end by 0 bases; junction bases not matched to a gene: 4. This CDR3 contains 17 residues. Per the germline V gene, CDR1 is LNHNV and CDR2 is YYDKDF (reference sequence). The DNA for the CDR3 is TGTGCCACCAGCAGAGGAGGACAGGGACCGAACACCGGGGAGCTGTTTTTT. It translates to CATSRGGQGPNTGELFF.

This clone was observed a few times. The sample has other DNA sequences that encode this CDR3 too. The chain couples TRBV9 to TRBJ1-6; TRBD1 is a possible D gene (6 bases). CDR1 and CDR2 (germline): SGDLS, YYNGEE. V was clipped by 0 bases and J by 5 bases, with 6 bases between them. This CDR3 contains 14 residues. The CDR3 nucleotides read TGTGCCAGCAGCGTAGCAGGGGATAATTCACCCCTCCACTTT. Translating it yields CASSVAGDNSPLHF.

This clone was observed a handful of times. The rearrangement joins TRBV18 to TRBJ2-7, with 9 bases fitting TRBD2. The germline CDR1 and CDR2 sequences are KGHSH and LQKENI. The CDR3 covers 14 residues. With 5 bases clipped from V and 2 bases from J, the junction kept 4 bases outside the gene matches. The CDR3 protein is CASSMAGGPYEQYF. The DNA for the CDR3 is TGTGCCAGCTCAATGGCGGGGGGGCCCTACGAGCAGTACTTC.

The V gene is TRBV27, the J gene TRBJ2-7; D may be TRBD1 (5 bases). The CDR3 is made up of 13 amino acids. V lost 0 bases, J lost 4 bases, and 7 bases lay in between. Germline loops: CDR1 MNHEY, CDR2 SMNVEV (reference sequence). In DNA, the CDR3 is TGTGCCAGCAGTTTATCCAGGGAATACGAGCAGTACTTC. This translates into CASSLSREYEQYF.

The chain recombines TRBV5-1 with TRBJ2-1; unclear D gene. Trimming shortened V by 4 bases and J by 3 bases, and 17 bases separated the two germline ends. CDR1 and CDR2 from the germline V gene are SGHRS and YFSETQ. The CDR3 is 16 amino acids. The CDR3, as DNA: TGCGCCAGCAGCAGTCACTCCCCTGACTTCTACAATGAGCAGTTCTTC. It codes for CASSSHSPDFYNEQFF.

The genes are TRBV28 and TRBJ2-1, with 7 positions matching TRBD1. The junction had 11 bases not matched to a gene; V was cut back by 7 bases and J by 2 bases. The germline CDR1 and CDR2 sequences are MDHEN and SYDVKM. This CDR3 region has 16 residues. The CDR3 reads CASTDWDRQTYNEQFF. The CDR3 DNA follows: TGTGCCAGCACCGACTGGGACAGACAGACCTACAATGAGCAGTTCTTC.

V usage is TRBV7-9 and J usage is TRBJ2-5, with D possibly matching TRBD1 (6 bases). This CDR3 is built from 13 residues. Deletions cut 3 bases from V and 5 bases from J, with 10 bases between. CDR1 is SEHNR, CDR2 FQNEAQ, per germline (reference sequence). For the CDR3, the DNA is TGTGCCAGCAGCTTGGGGGCCCAGGAGACCCAGTACTTC. Its translation: CASSLGAQETQYF.

This clone was counted between two and nine times. The J gene is TRBJ2-5, the V gene TRBV9; 8 bases fit TRBD1. CDR3 length: 15 amino acids. The ends lost 3 bases at V and 5 bases at J; junction bases unmatched: 9. Germline V gene data show CDR1 as SGDLS and CDR2 as YYNGEE. For the CDR3, the DNA is TGTGCCAGCAGCGCCTCAGGGGGCCGGGAGGAGACCCAGTACTTC. Its translation is CASSASGGREETQYF.

This chain uses TRBV5-1 with TRBJ2-5, with 13 bases matching TRBD2. Trimming cost V 4 bases and J 3 bases; bases outside gene matches: 6. This CDR3 comprises 16 residues. Germline V gene data show CDR1 as SGHRS and CDR2 as YFSETQ. CDR3 sequence: CASSRTSGGTKETQYF. The CDR3 DNA reads as TGCGCCAGCAGCAGGACTAGCGGGGGAACTAAAGAGACCCAGTACTTC. The full variable domain, its missing parts supplied by reference TRBV5-1 and TRBJ2-5, is KAGVTQTPRYLIKTRGQQVTLSCSPISGHRSVSWYQQTPGQGLQFLFEYFSETQRNKGNFPGRFSGRQFSNSRSEMNVSTLELGDSALYLCASSRTSGGTKETQYFGPGTRLLVL.

The V and J genes are TRBV7-2 and TRBJ1-1; 7 bases map to TRBD1. The CDR3 is 15 amino acids. V lost 3 bases to trimming and J lost 0 bases; unmatched junction nucleotides: 4. Per the germline V gene, CDR1 is SGHTA and CDR2 is FQGNSA. This chain's CDR3 is CASSLGQTMNTEAFF. CDR3 nucleotide sequence: TGTGCCAGCAGCTTGGGACAGACTATGAACACTGAAGCTTTCTTT.

The chain has TRBV15 and TRBJ1-2, with D tentatively TRBD1 (5 bases). This CDR3 is built from 15 residues. V was trimmed by 7 bases and J by 10 bases, leaving 25 bases between them. Germline CDR1 and CDR2: LNHNV and YYDKDF (reference sequence). CDR3 sequence reads: CATNNRGGASFDYTF. CDR3 in DNA: TGTGCCACCAACAATCGGGGGGGTGCCTCTTTTGACTACACCTTC.

The DNA of the CDR3 is TGTGCCAGCAGTGGCTCACTGGTGGGAGGTACTTTCTTT. It codes for CASSGSLVGGTFF. This sequence joins TRBV6-4 and TRBJ1-1; D remains unclear. The CDR3 is 13 amino acids. Germline V gives CDR1 MRHNA, CDR2 SNTAGT. V lost 4 bases and J 12 bases, leaving 18 bases between the germline ends.

This sequence joins TRBV10-3 and TRBJ1-1; 7 bases map to TRBD1. J was trimmed by 1 base and V by 7 bases; bases with no gene match: 6. The CDR3 loop spans 14 amino acids. CDR1 and CDR2 from the germline V gene are ENHRY and SYGVKD. The CDR3 DNA follows: TGTGCCATCAAAGGGGGCTCCTCGAACACTGAAGCTTTCTTT. Translated, it gives CAIKGGSSNTEAFF.

This sequence joins TRBV30 and TRBJ1-2, with 8 bases matching TRBD1. Germline CDR1 GTSNPN, CDR2 SVGIG (reference sequence). Trimming took 2 bases from V and 8 from J; bases not matched to a gene: 13. CDR3 size: 15 residues. CDR3 sequence: CAWSHRFIGQGGYTF. The CDR3 region has the DNA TGTGCCTGGAGTCACCGCTTCATAGGACAGGGAGGCTACACCTTC.

The genes are TRBV10-2 and TRBJ1-4; 7 nucleotides align to TRBD1. This CDR3 is 14 amino acids long. The V gene's germline CDR1 is WSHSY and CDR2 SAAADI. Germline trimming cut 7 bases from V and 4 bases from J; bases unmatched to any gene: 6. CDR3: CASNSGQFNEKLFF. CDR3 DNA: TGCGCCAGCAACTCGGGACAGTTTAATGAAAAACTGTTTTTT.

The chain employs TRBV3-1 (or the pseudogene TRBV3-2) and TRBJ1-4; 7 bases are shared with TRBD1. J was trimmed by 0 bases and V by 5 bases; bases with no gene match: 6. This CDR3 has 16 residues. Germline V lookup: CDR1 LGHDT, CDR2 YNNKEL (reference sequence). The CDR3 protein is CASSSRTGTTNEKLFF. The CDR3, as DNA: TGTGCCAGCAGCTCTCGGACAGGTACAACTAATGAAAAACTGTTTTTT.